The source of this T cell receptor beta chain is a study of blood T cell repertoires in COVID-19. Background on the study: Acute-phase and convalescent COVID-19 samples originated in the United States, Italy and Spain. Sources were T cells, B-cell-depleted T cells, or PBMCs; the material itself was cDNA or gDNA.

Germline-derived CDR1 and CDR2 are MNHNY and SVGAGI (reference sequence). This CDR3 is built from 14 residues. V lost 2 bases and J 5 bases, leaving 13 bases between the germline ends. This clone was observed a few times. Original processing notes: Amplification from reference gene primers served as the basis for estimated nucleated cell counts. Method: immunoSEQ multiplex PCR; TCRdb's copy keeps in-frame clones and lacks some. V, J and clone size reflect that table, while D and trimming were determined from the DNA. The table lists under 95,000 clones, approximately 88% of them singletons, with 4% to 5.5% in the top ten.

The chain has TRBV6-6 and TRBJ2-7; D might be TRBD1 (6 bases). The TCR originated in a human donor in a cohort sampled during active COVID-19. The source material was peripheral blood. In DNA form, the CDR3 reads TGTGCCAGCAGTTACCTTACAGAGGGGGACGAGCAGTACTTC. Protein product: CASSYLTEGDEQYF.